This T cell receptor (beta chain) was recorded in a study of blood T cell repertoires in COVID-19. Study details: COVID-19 samples, acute and convalescent, were from the United States, Italy and Spain. T cells, B-cell-depleted T cells, or PBMCs provided the cDNA or gDNA that served as material.

Measured with immunoSEQ multiplex PCR; TCRdb has only the in-frame clones, and not every one. The repertoire holds about 140,000 clones, with 76% as singletons. Unmatched junction bases numbered 10, after V lost 6 bases and J lost 5 bases. The CDR3 extends over 15 amino acids. Germline V lookup: CDR1 KGHSH, CDR2 LQKENI. Sequencing input: peripheral blood. This clonotype was obtained from a woman of 80 years or more with active or convalescent COVID-19. V is TRBV18 and J is TRBJ1-1, with 9 bases lining up with TRBD1. CDR3 in DNA: TGTGCCAGCTCCCTAACAGGGGGCCCGAATACTGAAGCTTTCTTT. Its protein product is CASSLTGGPNTEAFF.